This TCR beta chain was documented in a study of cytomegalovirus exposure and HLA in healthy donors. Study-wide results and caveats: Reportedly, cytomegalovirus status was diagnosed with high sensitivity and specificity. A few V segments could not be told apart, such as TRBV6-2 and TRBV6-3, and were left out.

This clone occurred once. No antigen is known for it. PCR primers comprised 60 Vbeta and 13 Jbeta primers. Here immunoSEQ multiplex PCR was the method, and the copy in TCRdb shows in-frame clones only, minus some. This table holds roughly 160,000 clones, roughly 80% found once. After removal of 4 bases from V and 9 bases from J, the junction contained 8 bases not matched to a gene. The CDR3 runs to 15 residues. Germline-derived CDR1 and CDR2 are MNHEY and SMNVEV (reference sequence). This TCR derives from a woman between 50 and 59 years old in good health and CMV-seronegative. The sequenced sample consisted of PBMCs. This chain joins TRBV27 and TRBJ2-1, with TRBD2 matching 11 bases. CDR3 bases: TGTGCCAGCAGTTCGGCTAGCGGGAGGTCCGTTGAGCAGTTCTTC. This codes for CASSSASGRSVEQFF.